A selection of T cell receptor beta chains follows, all from one sample in a study of cytomegalovirus exposure and HLA in healthy donors. Generated by immunoSEQ multiplex PCR, the TCRdb table keeps only in-frame clones and is missing some. Its table records 75,000 to 85,000 clones. Sequencing input: PBMCs. The receptors here all came from a man between 18 and 29 years old in good health and CMV-seropositive. CDR3s include the opening cysteine and the closing phenylalanine or tryptophan. The order of the fields is V gene, J gene, D gene, CDR3 protein. The D gene is left open where the match is weak.

V gene: TRBV29-1; J gene: TRBJ2-7; D gene: TRBD1; CDR3 protein: CSVGRTGGDLF
V gene: TRBV5-1; J gene: TRBJ2-7; D gene: TRBD2; CDR3 protein: CASSLLTGGSYEQYF
V gene: TRBV15; J gene: TRBJ1-5; D gene: -; CDR3 protein: CATRDRANQPQHF
V gene: TRBV2; J gene: TRBJ1-2; D gene: -; CDR3 protein: CAINAGNYGYTF
V gene: TRBV6-1; J gene: TRBJ1-4; D gene: -; CDR3 protein: CAVSGGEKLFF
V gene: TRBV9; J gene: TRBJ2-5; D gene: TRBD1; CDR3 protein: CASSAQGHGQAQYF
V gene: TRBV9; J gene: TRBJ1-1; D gene: -; CDR3 protein: CASSAGVGTEAFF
V gene: TRBV27; J gene: TRBJ1-3; D gene: TRBD1; CDR3 protein: CASSQDPGQSSGNTIYF
V gene: TRBV9; J gene: TRBJ2-6; D gene: -; CDR3 protein: CASSVGGVGGSGANVLTF
V gene: TRBV11-2; J gene: TRBJ1-3; D gene: -; CDR3 protein: CASSFAGSGNTIYF
V gene: TRBV7-2; J gene: TRBJ1-4; D gene: -; CDR3 protein: CASSLVSGAGEKLFF
V gene: TRBV10-2; J gene: TRBJ1-5; D gene: TRBD1; CDR3 protein: CASRERGPSSNQPQHF
V gene: TRBV18; J gene: TRBJ2-3; D gene: -; CDR3 protein: CASSRNGQLDTDTQYF
V gene: TRBV10-3; J gene: TRBJ2-5; D gene: -; CDR3 protein: CAISYERETQYF
V gene: TRBV15; J gene: TRBJ1-6; D gene: -; CDR3 protein: CATSSSRNNSPLHF
V gene: TRBV19; J gene: TRBJ2-7; D gene: -; CDR3 protein: CASSIVIDSAYEQYF
V gene: TRBV6-5; J gene: TRBJ2-7; D gene: -; CDR3 protein: CASSYEVGDYEQYF
V gene: TRBV15; J gene: TRBJ2-7; D gene: TRBD1; CDR3 protein: CATGAPGQGLYEQYF
V gene: TRBV19; J gene: TRBJ2-2; D gene: TRBD1; CDR3 protein: CATSGTGDTGELFF
V gene: TRBV28; J gene: TRBJ2-7; D gene: -; CDR3 protein: CASSLLEGGPYEQYF
V gene: TRBV5-1; J gene: TRBJ1-2; D gene: TRBD1; CDR3 protein: CASSLGTTTGTYGYTF
V gene: TRBV11-1; J gene: TRBJ2-3; D gene: -; CDR3 protein: CASSLGAGLSTDTQYF
V gene: TRBV28; J gene: TRBJ1-2; D gene: -; CDR3 protein: CASSFRDFYGYTF
V gene: TRBV7-7; J gene: TRBJ1-1; D gene: -; CDR3 protein: CASSIDRGGSRGTEAFF
V gene: TRBV4-1; J gene: TRBJ1-2; D gene: -; CDR3 protein: CASSHPQGAIYGYTF
V gene: TRBV5-1; J gene: TRBJ2-7; D gene: TRBD1; CDR3 protein: CASSLALTGSSYEQYF
V gene: TRBV19; J gene: TRBJ1-1; D gene: TRBD1; CDR3 protein: CASSGTGGVTEAFF
V gene: TRBV28; J gene: TRBJ1-1; D gene: -; CDR3 protein: CASSPRPEGYTEAFF
V gene: TRBV28; J gene: TRBJ1-6; D gene: -; CDR3 protein: CASSPTAQGYNSPLHF
V gene: TRBV6-1; J gene: TRBJ1-2; D gene: TRBD1; CDR3 protein: CASIREGQGSGYTF
V gene: TRBV9; J gene: TRBJ2-3; D gene: -; CDR3 protein: CASSVGTTGGTDTQYF
V gene: TRBV5-1; J gene: TRBJ1-4; D gene: -; CDR3 protein: CASSPSLNEKLFF
V gene: TRBV25-1; J gene: TRBJ2-1; D gene: TRBD2; CDR3 protein: CASSRTSGKQFF
V gene: TRBV27; J gene: TRBJ1-5; D gene: -; CDR3 protein: CASSMGPGLSNQPQHF
V gene: TRBV19; J gene: TRBJ2-4; D gene: TRBD1; CDR3 protein: CASSHVGRQGPKNIQYF